This T cell receptor (beta chain) was retrieved from a study of shared clonotypes between healthy human individuals. Study conclusions and caveats: The sole specimen, blood, was sampled, and tissue repertoires likely differ.

A word on this clone: Antigen unknown.

Trimming removed 7 bases from V and 0 bases from J, with 7 bases in between. CDR1 and CDR2 from the germline V gene are MGHDK and SYGVNS. The CDR3 sequence is 13 residues long. The split of CD4+ cells yielded CD45RA+ naive and CD45RA-negative memory subsets. Researchers ran the assay at a deep level. Sequencing was performed with immunoSEQ multiplex PCR; in TCRdb, only in-frame clones are kept and a portion is missing. Found here are roughly 650,000 clones, 97% of them singletons; the top ten hold approximately 0.057%. This clonotype originated in a woman aged 30 to 39 in good health. The chain employs TRBV25-1 and TRBJ1-3, with D possibly being TRBD1 (5 bases). Sequencing was carried out using naive CD4+ T cells sorted from blood. Sample subset: CD45RA+ positively selected. CDR3 protein: CASTRDSGNTIYF. Written as DNA, the CDR3 is TGTGCCAGCACCAGGGACTCTGGAAACACCATATATTTT.